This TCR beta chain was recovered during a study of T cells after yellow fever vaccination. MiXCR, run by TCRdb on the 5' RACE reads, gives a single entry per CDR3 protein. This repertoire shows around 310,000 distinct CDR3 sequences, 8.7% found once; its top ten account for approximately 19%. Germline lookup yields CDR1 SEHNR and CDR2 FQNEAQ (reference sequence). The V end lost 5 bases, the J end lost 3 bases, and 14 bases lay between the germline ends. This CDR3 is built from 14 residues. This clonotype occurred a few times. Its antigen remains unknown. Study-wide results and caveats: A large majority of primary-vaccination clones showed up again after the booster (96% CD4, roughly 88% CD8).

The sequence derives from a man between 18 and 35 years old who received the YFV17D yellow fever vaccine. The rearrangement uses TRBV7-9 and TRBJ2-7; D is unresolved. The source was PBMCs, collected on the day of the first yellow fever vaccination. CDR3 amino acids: CASSPSGRSYEQYV. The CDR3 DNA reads TGTGCCAGCAGCCCTTCCGGACGGAGCTACGAGCAGTACGTC.